Listed below are T cell receptor beta chains from one sample, sequenced in a study of metastatic and nonmetastatic thyroid tumors. Via MiXCR, TCRdb re-called the PCR reads. The sample has 14,000 to 15,000 clones, around 3.6% seen once. What was sequenced was tumor tissue. The receptors originated from a female donor with papillary thyroid cancer or a benign thyroid nodule (not recorded which). Some clones in this sample may be carry-over from other donors' samples. Both conserved end residues are part of each CDR3. D genes are given only for firm matches. Size is stated for part of the rows, as once, few or many counts, or as a class when the clone is expanded.

J: TRBJ2-1
size: many
D: TRBD2
V: TRBV6-1
DNA: TGTGCCGGAAGCGGGAGGGAGTACAATGAGCAGTTCTTC
CDR3: CAGSGREYNEQFF

J: TRBJ2-1
size: .
D: TRBD1
V: TRBV19
DNA: TGTGCCAGTAGTACCTGGGACAGTGCGAGCTCCTACAATGAGCAGTTCTTC
CDR3: CASSTWDSASSYNEQFF

J: TRBJ1-2
size: few
D: .
V: TRBV4-1
DNA: TGCGCCAGCAGCCAAGAAGCGGCGGTGGTCGCGGGTGGCTACACCTTC
CDR3: CASSQEAAVVAGGYTF

J: TRBJ2-1
size: medium-sized
D: TRBD2
V: TRBV20-1
DNA: TGCAGTGCTAGAGGGACTAGCGGGGGGGCCTCCTACAATGAGCAGTTCTTC
CDR3: CSARGTSGGASYNEQFF

J: TRBJ2-4
size: medium-sized
D: .
V: TRBV27
DNA: TGTGCCAGCAGTTCGGGACTAGCCAAAAACATTCAGTACTTC
CDR3: CASSSGLAKNIQYF

J: TRBJ2-7
size: .
D: .
V: TRBV28
DNA: TGTGCCAGCGCCCGGATCCTTTACGAGCAGTACTTC
CDR3: CASARILYEQYF

J: TRBJ1-2
size: few
D: TRBD1
V: TRBV28
DNA: TGTTCCAGCAGTACAGGGGTGTACACCTTC
CDR3: CSSSTGVYTF

J: TRBJ2-2
size: few
D: .
V: TRBV3-1
DNA: TGTGCCAGCAGCGGGGACGGTTGGAACACCGGGGAGCTGTTTTTT
CDR3: CASSGDGWNTGELFF

J: TRBJ1-2
size: few
D: .
V: TRBV12-3/TRBV12-4
DNA: TGTGCCAGCAGTTTTGCCGCTAACTATGGCTACACCTTC
CDR3: CASSFAANYGYTF

J: TRBJ1-1
size: .
D: .
V: TRBV2
DNA: TGTGCCAGCAGAAGGTGGGGGGCCTTGAACACTGAAGCTTTCTTT
CDR3: CASRRWGALNTEAFF

J: TRBJ1-1
size: .
D: .
V: TRBV2
DNA: TGTGCCAGCAGTGCTCGGACAGCGAACACTGAAGCTTTCTTT
CDR3: CASSARTANTEAFF

J: TRBJ1-5
size: few
D: .
V: TRBV19
DNA: TGTGCCAGTAGTATGTTTTGGCAGGGGACGCAGCCCCAGCATTTT
CDR3: CASSMFWQGTQPQHF

J: TRBJ2-7
size: .
D: .
V: TRBV27
DNA: TGTGCCAGCACCATCACAGGGAGCGGATACGAGCAGTACTTC
CDR3: CASTITGSGYEQYF

J: TRBJ2-3
size: .
D: .
V: TRBV2
DNA: TGTGCCAGCATCAAGTTTACAGATACGCAGTATTTT
CDR3: CASIKFTDTQYF

J: TRBJ1-5
size: few
D: .
V: TRBV2
DNA: TGTGCCAGCAGCAGGTCAGATCAGCCCCAGCATTTT
CDR3: CASSRSDQPQHF

J: TRBJ1-6
size: few
D: TRBD1
V: TRBV6-1
DNA: TGTGCCAGCAGTATTGGGGACAGCCGGAGCCCCCTCCACTTT
CDR3: CASSIGDSRSPLHF